The 15 T cell receptor beta chains in this list originate from one sample, sequenced in a study of shared T cell receptors in the human thymus. Only in-frame clones appear in the TCRdb table, and some are missing; sequencing was by immunoSEQ multiplex PCR. The sample yields 550,000 to 800,000 clones, approximately 85% seen once. The sample was also reused in another study, on human thymus T cells.

Sequenced sample: thymocytes. All receptors come from a girl under three years old with a congenital heart defect.

The V call is TRBV27, the J call TRBJ1-6, with D possibly TRBD1 on 6 matching bases. The germline gives CDR1 MNHEY, CDR2 SMNVEV (reference sequence). This CDR3 has 17 amino acids. V was cut by 5 bases and J by 3 bases, with 17 bases left in between. Here the CDR3 DNA reads TGTGCCAGCAGTCCTCCCCCACAGGGCGACTATAATTCACCCCTCCACTTT. It yields the protein CASSPPPQGDYNSPLHF.

The chain employs TRBV21-1 and TRBJ2-5; TRBD1, the table's D call, lacks a check against the DNA. TRBV21-1 constitutes a pseudogene. CDR3 length equals 15 residues. The CDR3 sequence: CASRGGGGRRKTQYF. DNA for the CDR3: TGTGCCAGCCGGGGCGGAGGGGGCAGACGAAAGACCCAGTACTTC.

J is TRBJ2-1 and V is TRBV6-1, with 8 positions matching TRBD1. The V segment lost 6 bases and the J segment 9 bases; nucleotides outside the gene matches: 13. This CDR3 region has 15 residues. CDR1 MNHNS and CDR2 SASEGT come from the germline V gene. CDR3 DNA sequence: TGTGCCAGCAGGCTGGACAGGGATGGGTCTGGTGAGCAGTTCTTC. Its protein is CASRLDRDGSGEQFF.

The chain employs TRBV19 and TRBJ1-2; 7 bases match TRBD1. The germline gives CDR1 LNHDA, CDR2 SQIVND (reference sequence). CDR3 size: 16 residues. Trimming removed 8 bases from V and 4 bases from J; junction bases left unmatched: 16. The chain's CDR3 is CASGETGQRPLYGYTF. For the CDR3, the DNA is TGTGCCAGTGGGGAGACGGGACAGCGACCCCTCTATGGCTACACCTTC.

The V gene is TRBV10-3, the J gene TRBJ1-3; tentatively, D is TRBD1 (5 bases). The V end was cut by 8 bases, the J end by 0 bases, with 23 bases between. Germline CDR1 ENHRY, CDR2 SYGVKD. The CDR3 extends over 18 amino acids. CDR3 in amino acids: CAIRYPGRIGHSGNTIYF. CDR3 DNA: TGTGCCATCCGATATCCAGGGAGGATAGGGCACTCTGGAAACACCATATATTTT.

This chain connects TRBV5-1 to TRBJ2-3; 9 nucleotides match TRBD2. The germline V gene has CDR1 SGHRS and CDR2 YFSETQ. This CDR3 is 15 amino acids long. Germline trimming cut 3 bases from V and 10 bases from J; bases unmatched to any gene: 12. CDR3 nucleotide sequence: TGCGCCAGCAGCTCGAACCGTGGGGAGCGGGGGGCGCAGTATTTT. It codes for CASSSNRGERGAQYF.

The chain links TRBV6-5 to TRBJ1-2, with TRBD1 matching 7 bases. Germline V CDR1 and CDR2: MNHEY, SVGAGI. The CDR3 loop spans 13 amino acids. V was pared by 2 bases and J by 6 bases, with 3 bases of the junction left unmatched. CDR3 sequence (DNA): TGTGCCAGCAGTTACAACAGGGGCCATGGCTACACCTTC. Translated, it gives CASSYNRGHGYTF.

The J gene is TRBJ1-2, the V gene TRBV6-5, with 8 nucleotides matching TRBD1. Germline trimming cut 6 bases from V and 2 bases from J; bases unmatched to any gene: 8. This CDR3 comprises 15 residues. Germline V CDR1 and CDR2: MNHEY, SVGAGI. CDR3 DNA sequence: TGTGCCAGCAGACCTAGGACAGGGACGAACTATGGCTACACCTTC. It translates to CASRPRTGTNYGYTF.

The chain recombines TRBV5-1 with TRBJ1-2; no reliable D call. V was clipped by 4 bases and J by 0 bases, with 16 bases between them. The V gene's germline CDR1 is SGHRS and CDR2 YFSETQ. The CDR3 covers 16 residues. The CDR3 sequence: CASSHRPQPSNYGYTF. The CDR3 bases are TGCGCCAGCAGCCACAGACCCCAACCCTCTAACTATGGCTACACCTTC.

The chain recombines TRBV7-9 with TRBJ1-4; 8 bases agree with TRBD1. The V and J ends lost 4 bases and 6 bases, in that order; junction bases with no gene match: 1. Germline V gene data show CDR1 as SEHNR and CDR2 as FQNEAQ (reference sequence). The length of the CDR3 is 13 residues. The CDR3 reads CASSSTGDEKLFF. CDR3 in DNA: TGTGCCAGCAGCTCGACAGGGGATGAAAAACTGTTTTTT.

This clone was counted a few times. This chain uses TRBV6-1 with TRBJ1-2; TRBD1 matches at 7 bases. There are 14 residues in the CDR3. V dropped 4 bases and J dropped 6; count of bases not matched to a gene: 8. Germline CDR1 MNHNS, CDR2 SASEGT. This CDR3 is CASSVTPGTDGYTF. CDR3 DNA: TGTGCCAGCAGTGTGACCCCCGGGACAGATGGCTACACCTTC.

The rearrangement uses TRBV7-2 and TRBJ2-1; 7 bases agree with TRBD2. V gave up 5 bases and J gave up 0 bases; unmatched junction bases: 10. The CDR3 is 17 residues long. Germline V gene sequence: CDR1 SGHTA, CDR2 FQGNSA. CDR3 loop: CASSPTGGGNSYNEQFF. The CDR3 bases are TGTGCCAGCAGCCCGACTGGGGGGGGAAACTCCTACAATGAGCAGTTCTTC.

This rearrangement joins TRBV10-2 to TRBJ1-1; no clear D gene. CDR1 is WSHSY and CDR2 is SAAADI in the germline V gene. The CDR3 is 17 amino acids. V was pared by 0 bases and J by 10 bases, with 24 bases between. The CDR3 DNA reads as TGCGCCAGCAGTGAGTCGACGAAGGCGGAAGACCACGCCATAGCTTTCTTT. It encodes CASSESTKAEDHAIAFF.

The chain carries TRBV27 and TRBJ2-7, with 8 bases aligning to TRBD2. The germline V gene has CDR1 MNHEY and CDR2 SMNVEV (reference sequence). J gave up 6 bases and V 2 bases, and 6 bases lay outside the gene matches. The CDR3 has 14 residues. CDR3 DNA sequence: TGTGCCAGCAGTTTAACGGGGGGGCCCGGCGAGCAGTACTTC. It codes for CASSLTGGPGEQYF.

The chain combines TRBV7-9 with TRBJ1-1; TRBD1 agrees at 7 bases. The J segment lost 3 bases and the V segment lost 5 bases, leaving 15 bases of the junction unmatched. The CDR3 is 17 amino acids. Looked up from germline, CDR1 is SEHNR and CDR2 is FQNEAQ (reference sequence). In nucleotides, the CDR3 is TGTGCCAGCAGCGTCTCCCCCTTTGACAGGGTCTACACTGAAGCTTTCTTT. Its protein product is CASSVSPFDRVYTEAFF.